This passage covers 30 T cell receptor beta chains from one sample sequenced in a study of early T cells in non-severe SARS-CoV-2 infection. TCRdb itself ran the 5' RACE reads through MiXCR, one entry per CDR3 protein. The sample has approximately 76,000 distinct CDR3 sequences; roughly an eighth are singletons. Material: whole blood. These receptors were obtained from an adult who was a healthcare worker with PCR-confirmed SARS-CoV-2 infection or an uninfected control (not recorded which).

This clonotype was counted a few times. The chain has TRBV2 and TRBJ2-3; 9 bases are shared with TRBD2. Germline CDR1 SNHLY, CDR2 FYNNEI. V dropped 2 bases and J dropped 8; count of bases not matched to a gene: 8. The CDR3 contains 15 residues. The CDR3 reads CASSEWRGGHGTQYF. The CDR3 bases are TGTGCCAGCAGTGAATGGCGGGGGGGCCACGGTACGCAGTATTTT.

This clonotype was detected a few times. The rearrangement links TRBV11-2 to TRBJ2-7; D call uncertain. V was clipped by 4 bases and J by 2 bases, with 3 bases between them. Per the germline V gene, CDR1 is SGHAT and CDR2 is FQNNGV. This CDR3 region has 11 residues. This CDR3 is CASSSAYEQYF. The CDR3 DNA reads as TGTGCCAGCAGCTCGGCCTACGAGCAGTACTTC.

This sequence joins TRBV29-1 and TRBJ1-1; D uncertain. This CDR3 comprises 12 residues. Trimming stripped 7 bases from V and 1 base from J, with 10 bases between. Germline CDR1 SQVTM, CDR2 ANQGSEA. For the CDR3, the DNA is TGCAGCGCAACGGGGTCGAACACTGAAGCTTTCTTT. The encoded protein is CSATGSNTEAFF.

This clonotype has at least ten counts. The chain combines TRBV7-2 with TRBJ2-7; 13 bases are shared with TRBD2. CDR3 length: 16 residues. Germline loops: CDR1 SGHTA, CDR2 FQGNSA. Germline trimming cut 5 bases from V and 2 bases from J; bases unmatched to any gene: 6. The CDR3 here is CASSRRTSGGAYEQYF. CDR3 coding DNA: TGTGCCAGCAGCCGAAGGACTAGCGGGGGAGCCTACGAGCAGTACTTC.

This clonotype was counted only a few times. The CDR3: CASSLAEELFF. CDR3 DNA: TGTGCCAGCAGCTTAGCCGAGGAGCTGTTTTTT. The chain carries TRBV7-8 and TRBJ2-2; no clear D. Trimming shortened V by 0 bases and J by 10 bases, and 3 bases separated the two germline ends. Germline CDR1 is SGHVS and CDR2 is FQNEAQ. CDR3 length equals 11 residues.

This clonotype was seen a handful of times. V usage is TRBV2 and J usage is TRBJ2-5; 7 nucleotides match TRBD2. The CDR3 runs 15 residues. J gave up 2 bases and V 1 base, and 4 bases lay outside the gene matches. In germline, CDR1 is SNHLY, CDR2 FYNNEI. CDR3 region: CASSEESSGQETQYF. The CDR3 coding sequence is TGTGCCAGCAGTGAAGAGTCTAGCGGACAAGAGACCCAGTACTTC.

This clonotype was seen more than once but under ten times. The J gene is TRBJ2-1, the V gene TRBV7-8, with 9 nucleotides matching TRBD2. Germline CDR1 SGHVS, CDR2 FQNEAQ. V shed 2 bases and J 3 bases; nucleotides not matched to a gene: 11. The CDR3 sequence is 18 residues long. The CDR3 DNA reads as TGTGCCAGCAGCTTATCCAGCGGGGGGACATTGGGCTACAATGAGCAGTTCTTC. It translates to CASSLSSGGTLGYNEQFF.

This clonotype has a handful of counts. The chain employs TRBV7-6 and TRBJ2-5, with 14 nucleotides matching TRBD2. Germline-derived CDR1 and CDR2 are SGHVS and FNYEAQ. Germline trimming cut 1 base from V and 1 base from J; bases unmatched to any gene: 5. CDR3 length equals 18 residues. CDR3 region: CASSLGTSGRPTQETQYF. Here the CDR3 DNA reads TGTGCCAGCAGCTTAGGGACTAGCGGGAGGCCTACCCAAGAGACCCAGTACTTC. The whole variable domain, remainder taken from reference TRBV7-6 and TRBJ2-5, is GAGVSQSPRYKVTKRGQDVALRCDPISGHVSLYWYRQALGQGPEFLTYFNYEAQQDKSGLPNDRFSAERPEGSISTLTIQRTEQRDSAMYRCASSLGTSGRPTQETQYFGPGTRLLVL.

This clonotype was detected only a few times. The genes are TRBV28 and TRBJ1-5, with D unclear. The CDR3 contains 12 residues. V shed 6 bases and J shed 0 bases, with 3 bases lying between them. Germline assignment: CDR1 MDHEN and CDR2 SYDVKM. The CDR3 spells CASRASNQPQHF. The CDR3 DNA reads as TGTGCCAGCAGAGCTAGCAATCAGCCCCAGCATTTT.

The gene calls are TRBV10-2 and TRBJ1-5; 8 bases match TRBD1. Germline-derived CDR1 and CDR2 are WSHSY and SAAADI. V dropped 11 bases and J dropped 3; count of bases not matched to a gene: 21. The CDR3 extends over 18 amino acids. CDR3 residues: CAEPSRTGKENDNQPQHF. For the CDR3, the DNA is TGCGCCGAGCCCAGCCGGACAGGGAAGGAAAATGACAATCAGCCCCAGCATTTT.

This clonotype was recorded a few times. This rearrangement joins TRBV7-9 to TRBJ2-1; the match to TRBD2 covers 11 bases. The CDR3 spans 16 residues. V shed 7 bases, J shed 8 bases, and the junction held 13 bases outside the gene matches. The germline CDR1 and CDR2 sequences are SEHNR and FQNEAQ (reference sequence). The CDR3 coding sequence is TGTGCCAGCAACATAGCGGGAGGGCCATTCACGGATGAGCAGTTCTTC. Encoded protein: CASNIAGGPFTDEQFF.

Details on this clonotype: A much larger clone differs by one base, so this may be a read error. V usage is TRBV7-9 and J usage is TRBJ1-5; TRBD1 matches at 8 bases. The CDR3 runs 14 residues. From germline, CDR1 is SEHNR and CDR2 FQNEAQ (reference sequence). The CDR3 region has the DNA TGTCCCAGCAGCTTAACAGGGGGAAATCAGCCCCAGCATTTT. Translated, it gives CPSSLTGGNQPQHF.

The CDR3 DNA sequence: TGTGCCAGCAGCTCCCAGGGGGTAAGGACTGAAGCTTTCTTT. Translation: CASSSQGVRTEAFF. The chain recombines TRBV3-1 with TRBJ1-1, with 7 bases that match TRBD1. Trimming cost V 5 bases and J 5 bases; bases outside gene matches: 8. Per the germline V gene, CDR1 is LGHDT and CDR2 is YNNKEL (reference sequence). The CDR3 has 14 amino acids. Combining the CDR3 with reference TRBV3-1 and TRBJ1-1 gives the whole variable domain DTAVSQTPKYLVTQMGNDKSIKCEQNLGHDTMYWYKQDSKKFLKIMFSYNNKELIINETVPNRFSPKSPDKAHLNLHINSLELGDSAVYFCASSSQGVRTEAFFGQGTRLTVV.

This clonotype turned up a few times. This chain uses TRBV28 with TRBJ1-6; 7 nucleotides match TRBD1. The CDR3 contains 14 residues. V trimming: 5 bases; J trimming: 6 bases; junction bases outside the gene matches: 4. CDR1 is MDHEN, CDR2 SYDVKM, per germline. The CDR3: CASSLRQGNSPLHF. Written as DNA, the CDR3 is TGTGCCAGCAGTCTGAGACAGGGTAATTCACCCCTCCACTTT. Full variable domain (rest looked up from reference TRBV28 and TRBJ1-6): DVKVTQSSRYLVKRTGEKVFLECVQDMDHENMFWYRQDPGLGLRLIYFSYDVKMKEKGDIPEGYSVSREKKERFSLILESASTNQTSMYLCASSLRQGNSPLHFGNGTRLTVT.

Many counts were recorded for this clonotype. The rearrangement joins TRBV2 to TRBJ1-6; tentatively, D is TRBD1 (5 bases). Germline CDR1 and CDR2: SNHLY and FYNNEI. V was shortened by 6 bases and J by 13 bases, with 25 bases between the two germline ends. The CDR3 has 16 amino acids. This CDR3 is CASSAEGPTALRPLHF. Written as DNA, the CDR3 is TGTGCCAGCAGCGCGGAGGGGCCGACGGCCCTTCGGCCCCTCCACTTT.

For the CDR3, the DNA is TGTGCCAGCAGCTACGCCTCCTACGAGCAGTACTTC. It is translated as CASSYASYEQYF. This chain uses TRBV11-2 with TRBJ2-7; D is unclear. V shed 4 bases and J shed 0 bases, with 4 bases lying between them. Germline assignment: CDR1 SGHAT and CDR2 FQNNGV. CDR3 size: 12 residues.

V gene TRBV5-5 combines with J gene TRBJ2-7, with D maybe TRBD2 (7 bases). Germline V CDR1 and CDR2: SGHKS, YYEKEE (reference sequence). CDR3 length equals 15 residues. V was trimmed by 0 bases and J by 3 bases, leaving 13 bases between them. Here the CDR3 reads CASSLVGGADYEQYF. DNA for the CDR3: TGTGCCAGCAGCTTGGTTGGGGGGGCAGACTACGAGCAGTACTTC. Drawing the rest from reference TRBV5-5 and TRBJ2-7, the complete variable domain is DAGVTQSPTHLIKTRGQQVTLRCSPISGHKSVSWYQQVLGQGPQFIFQYYEKEERGRGNFPDRFSARQFPNYSSELNVNALLLGDSALYLCASSLVGGADYEQYFGPGTRLTVT.

The V gene is TRBV7-2, the J gene TRBJ2-1, with 11 bases lining up with TRBD2. The CDR3 is 15 residues long. CDR1 and CDR2 from the germline V gene are SGHTA and FQGNSA. Trimming at V came to 5 bases and at J to 5 bases, leaving 5 bases not matched to a gene. The CDR3 protein is CASSLRLAGNNEQFF. In DNA, the CDR3 is TGTGCCAGCAGCCTGCGACTAGCGGGAAACAATGAGCAGTTCTTC. Variable domain in full (rest from reference TRBV7-2 and TRBJ2-1): GAGVSQSPSNKVTEKGKDVELRCDPISGHTALYWYRQSLGQGLEFLIYFQGNSAPDKSGLPSDRFSAERTGGSVSTLTIQRTQQEDSAVYLCASSLRLAGNNEQFFGPGTRLTVL.

This clonotype was observed a few times. The CDR3 DNA reads as TGCAGCGTGGGACAGGGGAAAAACATTCAGTACTTC. Its translation: CSVGQGKNIQYF. The J gene is TRBJ2-4, the V gene TRBV29-1; 10 nucleotides match TRBD1. There are 12 residues in the CDR3. Germline CDR1 is SQVTM and CDR2 is ANQGSEA. V trimming: 6 bases; J trimming: 4 bases; junction bases outside the gene matches: 0.

V gene TRBV20-1 combines with J gene TRBJ2-7; the D call may be TRBD1 or TRBD2 (5 bases each). The germline CDR1 and CDR2 sequences are DFQATT and SNEGSKA (reference sequence). Trimming took 4 bases from V and 0 from J, leaving 16 bases between them. There are 15 residues in the CDR3. CDR3 sequence: CSATSGGGGSYEQYF. In nucleotides, the CDR3 is TGCAGTGCTACCAGTGGGGGTGGAGGCTCCTACGAGCAGTACTTC.

This clonotype came up many times. The chain is built from TRBV20-1 and TRBJ1-2; D not certain. Deletions cut 3 bases from V and 3 bases from J, with 17 bases between. The germline gives CDR1 DFQATT, CDR2 SNEGSKA (reference sequence). The CDR3 has 15 residues. The chain's CDR3 is CSARAGGSPYYGYTF. The CDR3 region has the DNA TGCAGTGCTAGGGCGGGAGGTTCCCCCTACTATGGCTACACCTTC.

The chain's CDR3 is CASRRYRGDQPQHF. CDR3 coding DNA: TGTGCCAGTAGGAGGTACAGGGGGGATCAGCCCCAGCATTTT. This chain joins TRBV19 and TRBJ1-5, with 8 nucleotides matching TRBD1. Germline V CDR1 and CDR2: LNHDA, SQIVND (reference sequence). Trimming cost V 6 bases and J 5 bases; bases outside gene matches: 6. This CDR3 spans 14 amino acids.

This clonotype has only a few counts. The chain is built from TRBV12-3 or TRBV12-4 and TRBJ1-3; 8 positions agree with TRBD1. The trim removed 4 bases at V and 13 bases at J, leaving 6 bases unmatched. The CDR3 is 12 amino acids. The CDR3 reads CASSSRTGRIYF. CDR3 sequence (DNA): TGTGCCAGCAGTTCAAGGACAGGGAGGATATATTTT.

The chain joins TRBV6-5 to TRBJ1-2; a possible D gene is TRBD1 (5 bases). The CDR3 covers 12 residues. Trimming pared 0 bases from V and 8 bases from J, leaving 7 bases between. Germline CDR1 reads MNHEY; CDR2 reads SVGAGI. The CDR3 nucleotides are TGTGCCAGCAGTTACTCGCAGGGAGGCTACACCTTC. The encoded protein is CASSYSQGGYTF.

This rearrangement joins TRBV12-3 or TRBV12-4 to TRBJ2-5; D is perhaps TRBD1 (5 bases). V gave up 6 bases and J gave up 1 base, with 12 bases separating them. The CDR3 length is 14 residues. As DNA, the CDR3 is TGTGCCAGCAGCTGGGGCCAAGGCCAAGAGACCCAGTACTTC. Protein sequence: CASSWGQGQETQYF.

At least ten counts were recorded for this clonotype. The chain is built from TRBV5-1 and TRBJ1-4; D not certain. Trimming took off 4 bases at V and 4 bases at J, with 8 bases between the two ends. Looked up from germline, CDR1 is SGHRS and CDR2 is YFSETQ. The CDR3 runs to 13 residues. In DNA form, the CDR3 reads TGCGCCAGCAGCACCAGTAGTAATGAAAAACTGTTTTTT. Translating gives CASSTSSNEKLFF.

Only a few counts were recorded for this clonotype. The chain employs TRBV29-1 and TRBJ2-1; 11 bases align to TRBD2. This CDR3 comprises 14 residues. The germline V gene has CDR1 SQVTM and CDR2 ANQGSEA. Trimming at V came to 8 bases and at J to 4 bases, leaving 7 bases not matched to a gene. In DNA form, the CDR3 reads TGCAGCACTCCGGGACTAGCGGATTACAATGAGCAGTTCTTC. This codes for CSTPGLADYNEQFF.

The chain uses TRBV5-4 and TRBJ2-7; tentative D call: TRBD1 (5 bases). CDR3 length equals 13 residues. V dropped 4 bases and J dropped 3 bases, with 11 bases sitting between them. Germline assignment: CDR1 SGHNT and CDR2 YYREEE (reference sequence). In DNA, the CDR3 is TGTGCCAGCAGCAATCAGGGCGGCTACGAGCAGTACTTC. Residues: CASSNQGGYEQYF.

J is TRBJ1-3 and V is TRBV11-2; TRBD1 might be the D (5 bases). There are 15 residues in the CDR3. Germline CDR1 reads SGHAT; CDR2 reads FQNNGV. Deletions cut 2 bases from V and 4 bases from J, with 12 bases between. CDR3 protein: CASSLSPAGGNTIYF. The CDR3 DNA reads as TGTGCCAGCAGCTTAAGCCCGGCAGGGGGAAACACCATATATTTT.

This clonotype came up many times. The chain employs TRBV5-1 and TRBJ2-1, with 7 bases matching TRBD2. CDR3 length: 15 amino acids. The V gene end was trimmed by 3 bases and the J gene end by 2 bases; junction bases not matched to a gene: 5. Per germline, CDR1 SGHRS and CDR2 YFSETQ. The CDR3 region is CASSSASGTYNEQFF. As DNA, the CDR3 is TGCGCCAGCAGCTCAGCTAGCGGAACCTACAATGAGCAGTTCTTC.